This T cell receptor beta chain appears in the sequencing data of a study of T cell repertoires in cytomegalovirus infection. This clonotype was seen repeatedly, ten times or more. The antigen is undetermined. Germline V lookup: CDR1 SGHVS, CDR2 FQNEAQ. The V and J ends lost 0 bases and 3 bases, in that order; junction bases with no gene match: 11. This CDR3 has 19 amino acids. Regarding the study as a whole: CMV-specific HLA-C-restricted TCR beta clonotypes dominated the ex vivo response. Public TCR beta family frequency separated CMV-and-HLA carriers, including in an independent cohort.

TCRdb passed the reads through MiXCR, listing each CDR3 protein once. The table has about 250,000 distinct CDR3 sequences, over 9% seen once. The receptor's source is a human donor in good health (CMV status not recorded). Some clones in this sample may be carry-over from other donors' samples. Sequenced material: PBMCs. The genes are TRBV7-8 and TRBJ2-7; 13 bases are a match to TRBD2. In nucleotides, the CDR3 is TGTGCCAGCAGCTTAGCGGCACTCTGGACTAGCGGGAGTGACTACGAGCAGTACTTC. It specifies CASSLAALWTSGSDYEQYF.